The T cell receptor (beta chain) under discussion was sequenced for a study of T cells in Graves' hyperthyroidism and ophthalmopathy. There were TCR beta CDR3 regions amplified from RNA transcripts. HTBI primers were the set used in a first-round RT-PCR of the TCR CDR3. TCRdb processed the multiplex PCR reads anew with MiXCR; each CDR3 protein has one entry. The sample gives approximately 400,000 distinct CDR3 sequences, approximately 17% of which show up once; around two fifths is in the top ten. This clonotype was seen only a few times. The clonotype comes from a man between 18 and 29 years old with Graves' ophthalmopathy. What was sequenced was blood.

The CDR3 bases are TGCGCCAGCAGCCTGAAATGGGAAGATACGCAGTATTTT. Translating it yields CASSLKWEDTQYF. V is TRBV4-1 and J is TRBJ2-3; D is unresolved. The CDR3 length is 13 residues. V gave up 4 bases and J gave up 5 bases, with 10 bases separating them. CDR1 and CDR2 from the germline V gene are MGHRA and YSYEKL.